What follows is one T cell receptor beta chain and its context. The data stem from a study of blood T cell repertoires in COVID-19. Overall study: Acute-phase and convalescent COVID-19 samples originated in the United States, Italy and Spain.

The length of the CDR3 is 14 residues. Deletions cut 6 bases from V and 1 base from J, with 10 bases between. The germline CDR1 and CDR2 sequences are MNHEY and SVGEGT. The protocol was immunoSEQ multiplex PCR, while the TCRdb copy is restricted to in-frame clones and leaves out a portion. The table lists some 70,000 clones, 87% of them singletons, with around 3.6% in the top ten. This chain links TRBV6-2 or TRBV6-3 with TRBJ1-5; D possibly corresponds to TRBD1 (5 bases). The source of this sequence is a woman between 50 and 59 years old with COVID-19, enrolled during active disease. The sequenced material came from peripheral blood. CDR3 protein: CASSSGASNQPQHF. Written as DNA, the CDR3 is TGTGCCAGCAGCAGCGGGGCCAGCAATCAGCCCCAGCATTTT.